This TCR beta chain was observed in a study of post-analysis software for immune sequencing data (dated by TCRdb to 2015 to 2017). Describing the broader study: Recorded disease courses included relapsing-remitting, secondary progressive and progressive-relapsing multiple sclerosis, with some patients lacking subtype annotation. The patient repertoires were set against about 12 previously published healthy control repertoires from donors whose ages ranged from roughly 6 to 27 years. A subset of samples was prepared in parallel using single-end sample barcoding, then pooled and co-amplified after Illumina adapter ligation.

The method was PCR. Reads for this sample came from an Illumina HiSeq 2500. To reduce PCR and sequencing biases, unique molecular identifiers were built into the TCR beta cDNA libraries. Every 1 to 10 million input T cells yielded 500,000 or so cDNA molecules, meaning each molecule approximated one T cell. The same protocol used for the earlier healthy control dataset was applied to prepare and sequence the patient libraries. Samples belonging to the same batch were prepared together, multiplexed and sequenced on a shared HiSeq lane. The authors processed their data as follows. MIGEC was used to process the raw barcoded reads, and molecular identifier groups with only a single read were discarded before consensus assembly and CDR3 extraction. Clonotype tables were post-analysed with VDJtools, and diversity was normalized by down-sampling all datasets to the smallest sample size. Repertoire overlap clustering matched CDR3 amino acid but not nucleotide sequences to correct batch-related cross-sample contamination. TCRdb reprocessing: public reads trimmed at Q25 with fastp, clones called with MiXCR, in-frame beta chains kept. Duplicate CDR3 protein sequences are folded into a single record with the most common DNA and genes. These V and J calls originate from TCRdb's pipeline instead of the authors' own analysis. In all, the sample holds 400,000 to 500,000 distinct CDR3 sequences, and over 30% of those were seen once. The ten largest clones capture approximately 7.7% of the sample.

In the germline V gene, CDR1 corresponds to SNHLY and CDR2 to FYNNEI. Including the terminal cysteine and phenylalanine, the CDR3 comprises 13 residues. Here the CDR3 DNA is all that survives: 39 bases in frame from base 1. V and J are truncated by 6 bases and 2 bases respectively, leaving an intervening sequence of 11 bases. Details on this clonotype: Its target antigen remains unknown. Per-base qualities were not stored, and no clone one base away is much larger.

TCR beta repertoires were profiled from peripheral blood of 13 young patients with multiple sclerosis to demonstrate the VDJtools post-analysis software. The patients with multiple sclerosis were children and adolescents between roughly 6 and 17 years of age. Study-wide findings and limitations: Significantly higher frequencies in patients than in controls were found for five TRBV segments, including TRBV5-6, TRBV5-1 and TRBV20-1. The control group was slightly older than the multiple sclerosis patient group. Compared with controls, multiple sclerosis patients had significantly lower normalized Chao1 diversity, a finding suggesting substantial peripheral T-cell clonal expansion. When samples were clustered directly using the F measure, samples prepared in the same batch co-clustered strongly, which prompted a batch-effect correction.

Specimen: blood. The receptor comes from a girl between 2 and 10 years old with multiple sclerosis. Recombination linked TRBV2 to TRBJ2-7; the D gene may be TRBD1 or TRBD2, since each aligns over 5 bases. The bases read TGTGCCAGCAGATGGGACGCTACCTACGAGCAGTACTTC. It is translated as CASRWDATYEQYF.